In this sample, the clone carrying this T cell receptor (beta chain) turned up a few times. Its antigen is unknown. In TCRdb, the reads were re-called with MiXCR into one record per CDR3 protein. The sample gives 370,000 or so distinct CDR3 sequences, approximately 35% of which show up once; roughly 13% is in the top ten. The J segment lost 11 bases and the V segment lost 5 bases, leaving 10 bases of the junction unmatched. This CDR3 is built from 13 residues. Germline-derived CDR1 and CDR2 are SGHAT and FQDESV (reference sequence). These data originate in a study of T cell repertoires in cytomegalovirus infection. Study observations and caveats: CMV-specific TCR beta clonotypes restricted by HLA-C were the ones dominating the ex vivo response.

The rearrangement links TRBV11-1 to TRBJ2-3, with TRBD2 identical over 7 bases. This sample comprised cultured PBMCs, obtained from culture after CMV antigen stimulation. This TCR was sampled from a human donor in good health (CMV status not recorded). Some clones in this sample may be carry-over from other donors' samples. This chain's CDR3 is CASSVPGTIEQYF. In DNA form, the CDR3 reads TGTGCCAGCAGCGTACCCGGGACTATTGAGCAGTATTTT.